Each of the 27 T cell receptor beta chains below was sequenced from the same sample in a study of OX40 agonist ivuxolimab in advanced cancers. TCRdb keeps only in-frame clones here, not all; method: immunoSEQ multiplex PCR. Among roughly 76,000 clones listed, approximately 86% were seen once. The sample here was CD4+ or CD8+ T cells sorted from blood, taken in a trial of the OX40 agonist ivuxolimab. These receptors were collected from an adult with an advanced solid tumor such as melanoma, head and neck, liver or kidney cancer.

This clone is a singleton in its sample. The chain carries TRBV4-3 and TRBJ1-3, with 10 bases lining up with TRBD1. Germline V gene lookup returns CDR1 LGHNA and CDR2 YSLEER. V lost 2 bases, J lost 3 bases, and 4 bases stayed unmatched. This CDR3 is 16 amino acids long. This CDR3 is CASSQTGTGDGNTIYF. As DNA, the CDR3 is TGCGCCAGCAGCCAAACCGGGACAGGGGATGGAAACACCATATATTTT.

The rearrangement links TRBV30 to TRBJ1-5; tentative D call: TRBD1 (6 bases). Germline V lookup: CDR1 GTSNPN, CDR2 SVGIG (reference sequence). The CDR3 loop spans 11 amino acids. V was cut by 2 bases and J by 10 bases, with 9 bases left in between. The CDR3 here is CAWSQGGPQHF. CDR3 bases: TGTGCCTGGAGTCAAGGGGGACCCCAGCATTTT. Variable domain in full (rest from reference TRBV30 and TRBJ1-5): SQTIHQWPATLVQPVGSPLSLECTVEGTSNPNLYWYRQAAGRGLQLLFYSVGIGQISSEVPQNLSASRPQDRQFILSSKKLLLSDSGFYLCAWSQGGPQHFGDGTRLSIL.

The chain has TRBV7-2 and TRBJ1-3; D not certain. V was trimmed by 2 bases and J by 2 bases, leaving 7 bases between them. From germline, CDR1 is SGHTA and CDR2 FQGNSA. This CDR3 spans 14 amino acids. The CDR3 nucleotides are TGTGCCAGCAGCTTATCCGGGACTGGAAACACCATATATTTT. Amino acids: CASSLSGTGNTIYF.

This chain joins TRBV5-6 and TRBJ1-1; perhaps TRBD1 as D (5 bases). Germline V gene sequence: CDR1 SGHDT, CDR2 YYEEEE. The CDR3 contains 13 residues. Trimming shortened V by 0 bases and J by 8 bases, and 11 bases separated the two germline ends. The CDR3 reads CASSLGDAFEAFF. The CDR3 nucleotides are TGTGCCAGCAGCTTGGGGGACGCTTTCGAAGCTTTCTTT.

This clone has just one count. The CDR3 region has the DNA TGCGCCAGCAGCCAACCGGGACAGGTGGGCACAGATACGCAGTATTTT. Translation: CASSQPGQVGTDTQYF. This sequence joins TRBV4-1 and TRBJ2-3, with TRBD1 matching 8 bases. CDR3 size: 16 residues. The germline V gene encodes CDR1 MGHRA and CDR2 YSYEKL. V shed 2 bases, J shed 1 base, and the junction held 5 bases outside the gene matches.

The chain has TRBV19 and TRBJ2-3; 13 nucleotides match TRBD2. Germline values: CDR1 LNHDA, CDR2 SQIVND (reference sequence). The CDR3 runs to 21 residues. V dropped 1 base and J dropped 5; count of bases not matched to a gene: 18. The CDR3 reads CASSIGTGTSGIYLFEDTQYF. For the CDR3, the DNA is TGTGCCAGTAGTATAGGGACCGGGACTAGCGGGATATATTTATTTGAAGATACGCAGTATTTT.

The rearrangement links TRBV28 to TRBJ2-6; perhaps D is TRBD1 or TRBD2 (6 bases each). The CDR3 consists of 16 residues. The V gene lost 2 bases and the J gene lost 2 bases, with 10 bases spanning the gap. CDR1 and CDR2 from the germline V gene are MDHEN and SYDVKM. In DNA form, the CDR3 reads TGTGCCAGCAGTTTAAGGGGGGCCGCTGGGGCCAACGTCCTGACTTTC. This encodes CASSLRGAAGANVLTF.

This clone was seen a few times. This chain uses TRBV4-1 with TRBJ1-5; no firm D call. Germline values: CDR1 MGHRA, CDR2 YSYEKL. The CDR3 totals 14 residues. V was cut by 8 bases and J by 1 base, with 12 bases left in between. CDR3 amino acids: CASGGWGSNQPQHF. In DNA form, the CDR3 reads TGCGCCAGCGGAGGGTGGGGAAGCAATCAGCCCCAGCATTTT.

The rearrangement links TRBV7-7 to TRBJ2-5; perhaps TRBD1 as D (6 bases). This CDR3 is 15 amino acids long. The V gene's germline CDR1 is SSHAT and CDR2 FNYEAQ (reference sequence). Trimming shortened V by 5 bases and J by 2 bases, and 15 bases separated the two germline ends. Written as DNA, the CDR3 is TGTGCCAGCAGCCCCAGACAGGAAAATCAAGAGACCCAGTACTTC. As protein: CASSPRQENQETQYF.

V and J are TRBV29-1 and TRBJ2-1; D tentatively fits TRBD1 or TRBD2 (6 bases each). Germline V gene lookup returns CDR1 SQVTM and CDR2 ANQGSEA. Trimming took off 3 bases at V and 6 bases at J, with 12 bases between the two ends. The CDR3 is 13 residues long. Here the CDR3 reads CSVDGGQANEQFF. The CDR3 DNA reads TGCAGCGTTGACGGGGGCCAAGCCAATGAGCAGTTCTTC.

This chain joins TRBV2 and TRBJ2-5, with D possibly being TRBD2 (6 bases). The CDR3 extends over 15 amino acids. Germline V gene sequence: CDR1 SNHLY, CDR2 FYNNEI. The V end was cut by 7 bases, the J end by 0 bases, with 15 bases between. The CDR3 reads CASTSDGLNQETQYF. The CDR3 nucleotides are TGTGCCAGCACTAGCGACGGCCTCAACCAAGAGACCCAGTACTTC.

The V and J genes are TRBV27 and TRBJ2-6; perhaps TRBD2 as D (6 bases). Germline values: CDR1 MNHEY, CDR2 SMNVEV (reference sequence). The V end was cut by 1 base, the J end by 0 bases, with 10 bases between. The CDR3 contains 17 residues. Here the CDR3 DNA reads TGTGCCAGCAGTTTATGGGGGGTGGACTCTGGGGCCAACGTCCTGACTTTC. Translation: CASSLWGVDSGANVLTF.

The V call is TRBV7-6, the J call TRBJ1-1, with a possible D match to TRBD1 (6 bases). Germline CDR1 and CDR2: SGHVS and FNYEAQ. This CDR3 region has 15 residues. V lost 5 bases and J 0 bases, leaving 13 bases between the germline ends. CDR3 protein: CASSTRQVMNTEAFF. The CDR3 nucleotides read TGTGCCAGCAGCACCCGACAGGTTATGAACACTGAAGCTTTCTTT.

This chain links TRBV27 with TRBJ2-2, with 7 bases fitting TRBD2. The CDR3 loop spans 13 amino acids. After removal of 2 bases from V and 8 bases from J, the junction contained 2 bases not matched to a gene. Germline V CDR1 and CDR2: MNHEY, SMNVEV (reference sequence). The chain's CDR3 is CASSLGGGGELFF. DNA for the CDR3: TGTGCCAGCAGTTTAGGCGGGGGAGGGGAGCTGTTTTTT.

This chain links TRBV5-1 with TRBJ2-3, with TRBD2 matching 8 bases. This CDR3 has 15 residues. V shed 3 bases and J 2 bases; nucleotides not matched to a gene: 5. Germline CDR1 SGHRS, CDR2 YFSETQ. CDR3: CASSSLAGHTDTQYF. The DNA of the CDR3 is TGCGCCAGCAGCTCCTTAGCGGGACACACAGATACGCAGTATTTT.

The V call is TRBV2, the J call TRBJ1-2; weak D call: TRBD1 (6 bases). The CDR3 has 14 residues. Per the germline V gene, CDR1 is SNHLY and CDR2 is FYNNEI. The V end was cut by 6 bases, the J end by 5 bases, with 16 bases between. This CDR3 is CASSPTGLIYGYTF. The CDR3, as DNA: TGTGCCAGCAGCCCAACAGGGCTAATTTATGGCTACACCTTC.

The genes are TRBV2 and TRBJ1-5; D gene unclear. CDR1 and CDR2 from the germline V gene are SNHLY and FYNNEI. The V and J ends lost 0 bases and 2 bases respectively, with 5 bases between them. The CDR3 length is 14 residues. CDR3 region: CASSEAQGNQPQHF. CDR3 in DNA: TGTGCCAGCAGTGAAGCCCAGGGCAATCAGCCCCAGCATTTT.

In DNA form, the CDR3 reads TGTGCCAGCAGTCTTGACAGGGGGCGCGACAATGAGCAGTTCTTC. This gives the protein CASSLDRGRDNEQFF. J is TRBJ2-1 and V is TRBV28, with 10 bases matching TRBD1. CDR3 length equals 15 residues. V lost 5 bases and J lost 5; bases outside the gene matches: 6. Germline CDR1 MDHEN, CDR2 SYDVKM.

The V call is TRBV9, the J call TRBJ1-2, with D hard to call. The length of the CDR3 is 15 residues. The germline V and J ends were trimmed by 4 bases and 4 bases, with 17 bases remaining between them. Germline loops: CDR1 SGDLS, CDR2 YYNGEE. Here the CDR3 reads CASSQSGHAPYGYTF. The CDR3 DNA reads as TGTGCCAGCAGCCAATCCGGGCACGCCCCCTATGGCTACACCTTC.

The rearrangement links TRBV2 to TRBJ2-7, with D possibly being TRBD2 (6 bases). CDR1 and CDR2 (germline): SNHLY, FYNNEI. CDR3 length equals 13 residues. V lost 9 bases, J lost 3 bases, and 15 bases lay in between. CDR3 nucleotides: TGTGCCAGATGGGGGGACGGTGACTACGAGCAGTACTTC. Amino acids: CARWGDGDYEQYF.

The chain recombines TRBV6-1 with TRBJ2-7; the D is unclear. V was clipped by 2 bases and J by 0 bases, with 5 bases between them. The CDR3 runs 13 residues. CDR1 and CDR2 (germline): MNHNS, SASEGT. The CDR3, as DNA: TGTGCCAGCAGTGAATGGAGCTCCTACGAGCAGTACGTC. As protein: CASSEWSSYEQYV.

The J gene is TRBJ1-6, the V gene TRBV18, with 7 positions matching TRBD1. The CDR3 is made up of 20 amino acids. CDR1 KGHSH and CDR2 LQKENI come from the germline V gene. V lost 3 bases to trimming and J lost 3 bases; unmatched junction nucleotides: 17. CDR3 in amino acids: CASSPSRQGGLSNYNSPLHF. The DNA of the CDR3 is TGTGCCAGCTCACCCTCCCGGCAGGGGGGATTGAGCAACTATAATTCACCCCTCCACTTT.

The chain links TRBV11-3 to TRBJ2-1; a possible D gene is TRBD1 (5 bases). Per germline, CDR1 SGHNT and CDR2 YENEEA. The germline V and J ends were trimmed by 1 base and 6 bases, with 7 bases remaining between them. CDR3 length: 13 residues. In DNA form, the CDR3 reads TGTGCCAGCAGCTTAGGGGGCGGCAATGAGCAGTTCTTC. Amino acid sequence: CASSLGGGNEQFF. Combining the CDR3 with reference TRBV11-3 and TRBJ2-1 gives the whole variable domain EAGVVQSPRYKIIEKKQPVAFWCNPISGHNTLYWYLQNLGQGPELLIRYENEEAVDDSQLPKDRFSAERLKGVDSTLKIQPAELGDSAVYLCASSLGGGNEQFFGPGTRLTVL.

The chain uses TRBV7-9 and TRBJ1-5; the D is unclear. Germline V lookup: CDR1 SEHNR, CDR2 FQNEAQ (reference sequence). This CDR3 is built from 15 residues. V gave up 3 bases and J gave up 5 bases, with 14 bases separating them. The CDR3 region is CASSFDGQWDQPQHF. As DNA, the CDR3 is TGTGCCAGCAGCTTCGATGGGCAGTGGGATCAGCCCCAGCATTTT.

V gene TRBV6-6 combines with J gene TRBJ2-7; D remains ambiguous. This CDR3 is 11 amino acids long. Per germline, CDR1 MNHNY and CDR2 SVGAGI (reference sequence). Here the CDR3 DNA reads TGTGGAGTCAGCAACTCCTACGAGCAGTACTTC. It encodes CGVSNSYEQYF.

The rearrangement uses TRBV2 and TRBJ1-5; D is possibly TRBD1 (5 bases). Between the trimmed V and J ends, which lost 1 base and 5 bases, there was a span of 12 bases. Germline values: CDR1 SNHLY, CDR2 FYNNEI. The CDR3 totals 15 residues. CDR3 bases: TGTGCCAGCAGTGAAGGTCAGGGAGGGCATCAGCCCCAGCATTTT. It translates to CASSEGQGGHQPQHF. The whole variable domain, remainder taken from reference TRBV2 and TRBJ1-5, is EPEVTQTPSHQVTQMGQEVILRCVPISNHLYFYWYRQILGQKVEFLVSFYNNEISEKSEIFDDQFSVERPDGSNFTLKIRSTKLEDSAMYFCASSEGQGGHQPQHFGDGTRLSIL.

The chain couples TRBV10-2 to TRBJ2-4, with TRBD1 matching 9 bases. Germline lookup yields CDR1 WSHSY and CDR2 SAAADI. The CDR3 has 13 amino acids. V dropped 3 bases and J dropped 11; count of bases not matched to a gene: 5. The CDR3 nucleotides are TGCGCCAGCAGTGACTGGGGACAGGGTGTTCAGTACTTC. Translation gives CASSDWGQGVQYF.